This T cell receptor (beta chain) is drawn from a study of OX40 agonist ivuxolimab in advanced cancers. Study context: Earlier treatment with anti-PD-1, anti-PD-L1 or anti-CTLA-4 was permitted, and over 35% had received some.

Germline V CDR1 and CDR2: MNHEY, SVGAGI. This CDR3 region has 14 residues. V was pared by 8 bases and J by 1 base, with 14 bases between. The protocol was immunoSEQ multiplex PCR, while the TCRdb copy is restricted to in-frame clones and leaves out a portion. In the table there are 70,000 to 80,000 clones, about 81% of which are singletons. This clone was detected a few times. Patients with autoimmune history or systemic immunosuppression were excluded. The V gene is TRBV6-5, the J gene TRBJ1-1; D unclear. The source of this sequence is an adult with an advanced solid tumor such as melanoma, head and neck, liver or kidney cancer. The sample in question was CD4+ or CD8+ T cells sorted from blood, obtained in a trial of the OX40 agonist ivuxolimab. The CDR3 reads CASALLGGNTEAFF. The CDR3 DNA is TGTGCCAGCGCCCTCTTAGGAGGGAACACTGAAGCTTTCTTT.